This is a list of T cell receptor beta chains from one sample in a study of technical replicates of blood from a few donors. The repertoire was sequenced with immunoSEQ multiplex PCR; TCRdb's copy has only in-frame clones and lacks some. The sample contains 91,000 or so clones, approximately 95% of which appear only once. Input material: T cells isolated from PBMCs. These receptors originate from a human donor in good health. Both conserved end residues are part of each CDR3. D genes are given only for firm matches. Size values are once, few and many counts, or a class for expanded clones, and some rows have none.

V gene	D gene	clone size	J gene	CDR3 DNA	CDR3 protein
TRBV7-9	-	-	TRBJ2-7	TGTGCCAGCAGCACGGACAGCTACGAGCAGTACTTC	CASSTDSYEQYF
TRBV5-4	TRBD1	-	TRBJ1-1	TGTGCCAGCAGCTTTTATCTTTCAGGGGGGCCCGCTGAAGCTTTCTTT	CASSFYLSGGPAEAFF
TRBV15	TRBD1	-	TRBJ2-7	TGTGCCACCAGCAGAGGGGGTCCGCGGGCGAACAGGGGCTACGAGCAGTACTTC	CATSRGGPRANRGYEQYF
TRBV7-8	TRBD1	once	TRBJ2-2	TGTGCCAGCAGCCTGCCCGACAGGGAAAACACCGGGGAGCTGTTTTTT	CASSLPDRENTGELFF
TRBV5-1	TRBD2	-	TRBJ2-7	TGCGCCAGCAGCTTGGGGAACTTCGGACTAGCGGGTTCCACCGAGCAGTACTTC	CASSLGNFGLAGSTEQYF
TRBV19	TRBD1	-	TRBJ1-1	TGTGCCAGTAGTTCCACAGGGGGCCGGGCAGCTTTCTTT	CASSSTGGRAAFF
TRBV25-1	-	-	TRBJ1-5	TGTGCCAGCAGTTCCACAAGTTATCAGCCCCAGCATTTT	CASSSTSYQPQHF
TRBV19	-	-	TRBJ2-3	TGTGCCACCCAGTCAGGGGCAGATACGCAGTATTTT	CATQSGADTQYF
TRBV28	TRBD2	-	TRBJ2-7	TGTGCCAGCAGTCGCACTAGCGGGAGTGTCTACGAGCAGTACTTC	CASSRTSGSVYEQYF
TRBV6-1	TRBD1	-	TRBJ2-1	TGTGCCAGCAGTGACCTCTGGGGACAGGGCTACAATGAGCAGTTCTTC	CASSDLWGQGYNEQFF
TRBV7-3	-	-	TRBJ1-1	TGTGCCAGCAGCCCCGGGGAGGGTACAGCTTTCTTT	CASSPGEGTAFF
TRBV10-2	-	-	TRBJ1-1	TGCGCCAGCAGTGTAACAACAGCTTACACTGAAGCTTTCTTT	CASSVTTAYTEAFF
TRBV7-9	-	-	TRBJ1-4	TGTGCCAGCAGCAAGACAGTAGCAACTAATGAAAAACTGTTTTTT	CASSKTVATNEKLFF
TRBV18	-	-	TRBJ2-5	TGTGCCAGCTCACCACAGGACAGCCAAGAGACCCAGTACTTC	CASSPQDSQETQYF
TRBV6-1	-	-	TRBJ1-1	TGTGCCAGCAGGACAGCAGGAGGGATGAACACTGAAGCTTTCTTT	CASRTAGGMNTEAFF
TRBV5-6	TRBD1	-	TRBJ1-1	TGTGCCAGCAGCGCGCGGACAGGGGGGGATTTCTTT	CASSARTGGDFF
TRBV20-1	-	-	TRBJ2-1	TGCAGTGCTAGTATCGGCAATGAGCAGTTCTTC	CSASIGNEQFF
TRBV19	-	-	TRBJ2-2	TGTGCCAGTAGTATCCGAGCAGGGGCGGGCGGGGAGCTGTTTTTT	CASSIRAGAGGELFF
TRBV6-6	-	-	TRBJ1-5	TGTGCCAGCAGTCCAGGGATCAATCAGCCCCAGCATTTT	CASSPGINQPQHF
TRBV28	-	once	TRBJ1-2	TGTGCCAGCAGTGGGGACCAGGGGAGCCGGGTACTATATGGCTACACCTTC	CASSGDQGSRVLYGYTF
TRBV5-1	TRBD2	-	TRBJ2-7	TGCGCCAGCAGCTTGGGTCCTACGGGACTAGCGTCACACGAGCAGTACTTC	CASSLGPTGLASHEQYF
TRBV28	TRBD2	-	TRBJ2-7	TGTGCCAGCAGACCCGGGACTAGGGGCTCCTACGAGCAGTACTTC	CASRPGTRGSYEQYF
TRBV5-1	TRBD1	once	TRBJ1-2	TGCGCCAGCAGCTTTTGGGACAGCTCCCCCGGTGGCTACACCTTC	CASSFWDSSPGGYTF
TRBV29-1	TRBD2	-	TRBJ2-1	TGCAGCGTCTTGATTGGGATAGCGGGAGTTGCCTACAATGAGCAGTTCTTC	CSVLIGIAGVAYNEQFF
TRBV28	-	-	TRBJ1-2	TGTGCCAGCAGCAACCTCGACCGGCTGGTGCGGGGCTACACCTTC	CASSNLDRLVRGYTF
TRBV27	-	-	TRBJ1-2	TGTGCCAGCAGTTCCATACTCTCCTCACTTCAGGGCTATGGCTACACCTTC	CASSSILSSLQGYGYTF
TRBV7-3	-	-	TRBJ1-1	TGTGCCAGCAGCTTAGAGGGCTTGAACACTGAAGCTTTCTTT	CASSLEGLNTEAFF
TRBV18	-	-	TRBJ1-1	TGTGCCAGCTCACCGGCCCGCACTGAAGCTTTCTTT	CASSPARTEAFF
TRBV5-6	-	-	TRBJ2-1	TGTGCCAGCAGCTTCGGAGGGGCCAATGAGCAGTTCTTC	CASSFGGANEQFF
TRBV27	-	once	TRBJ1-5	TGTGCCAGCAGTTTACATGGAGTTAATCAGCCCCAGCATTTT	CASSLHGVNQPQHF
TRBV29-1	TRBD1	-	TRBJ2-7	TGCAGCGCCGGGCCGCGGACAGGGGCCCACGAGCAGTACTTC	CSAGPRTGAHEQYF
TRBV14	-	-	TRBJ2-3	TGTGCCAGCAGCCAAGGCGAGGCGTGGGCGCAGTATTTT	CASSQGEAWAQYF
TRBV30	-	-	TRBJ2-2	TGTGCCCGGAGGGAGTTCCTTAACACCGGGGAGCTGTTTTTT	CARREFLNTGELFF
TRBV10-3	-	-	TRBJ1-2	TGTGCCATCAGTGAGACAGGGTTCAGACTTGCCAGCGAGTCGGACAATTATGGCTACACCTTC	CAISETGFRLASESDNYGYTF
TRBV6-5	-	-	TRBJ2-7	TGTGCCAGCAGTGCCCCGGAGAGTTCCTACGAGCAGTACTTC	CASSAPESSYEQYF
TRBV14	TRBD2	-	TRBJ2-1	TGTGCCAGCAGCCAAGATGGGAAGTGGAGCGGGGGTTACAATGAGCAGTTCTTC	CASSQDGKWSGGYNEQFF
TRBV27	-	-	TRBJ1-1	TGTGCCAGCAGTCCAGGATTTGGTCTCACGGGAACCACTGAAGCTTTCTTT	CASSPGFGLTGTTEAFF
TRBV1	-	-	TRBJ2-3	TGCACCAACCCACTACTACAGGGGAGCACAGATACGCAGTATTTT	CTNPLLQGSTDTQYF